This T cell receptor (beta chain) originates from a study of CD8 T cells in ankylosing spondylitis. This CDR3 region has 14 residues. The ends lost 6 bases at V and 5 bases at J; junction bases unmatched: 7. Germline values: CDR1 DFQATT, CDR2 SNEGSKA (reference sequence). The TCR beta libraries were generated through quantitative 5'-RACE incorporating molecular barcodes. TCRdb analysed the 5' RACE reads with MiXCR anew, one entry per CDR3 protein. The data hold around 90,000 distinct CDR3 sequences, with 27% observed a single time. Source material: blood, either unsorted or a sorted T cell fraction (not recorded which). The chain links TRBV20-1 to TRBJ2-1, with 10 bases lining up with TRBD2. This sequence was found in a male donor with ankylosing spondylitis or in good health (not recorded which). The CDR3 DNA sequence: TGCAGTGCCACCCGACTAGCGGGTGACAATGAGCAGTTCTTC. Translating gives CSATRLAGDNEQFF.